Listed here are 24 T cell receptor beta chains from one sample, sequenced in a study of graft-versus-host responses after intestinal transplantation. Antigens for these TCRs are unknown. Clones were sequenced by immunoSEQ multiplex PCR, and TCRdb holds only the in-frame ones, with some missing. The repertoire holds around 88,000 clones, with over 80% as singletons. This specimen was unstimulated CD8+ T cells sorted from spleen or lymph node cells, taken before intestinal transplant. The receptors originated from a human donor who received an intestinal transplant.

The chain uses TRBV15 and TRBJ2-5; a possible D gene is TRBD1 (7 bases). From germline, CDR1 is LNHNV and CDR2 YYDKDF (reference sequence). The CDR3 extends over 17 amino acids. V was clipped by 0 bases and J by 1 base, with 15 bases between them. In DNA, the CDR3 is TGTGCCACCAGCAGAGATGGTGTGGAGGGGGCCCAAGAGACCCAGTACTTC. It codes for CATSRDGVEGAQETQYF.

This clone has only a few counts. The gene calls are TRBV6-1 and TRBJ2-7; D remains ambiguous. The CDR3 runs 12 residues. CDR1 and CDR2 from the germline V gene are MNHNS and SASEGT. The V gene lost 3 bases and the J gene lost 6 bases, with 9 bases spanning the gap. For the CDR3, the DNA is TGTGCCAGCAGTGACTTCCCCGTCGAGCAGTACTTC. Translating gives CASSDFPVEQYF.

A single count supports this clone. The rearrangement joins TRBV5-1 to TRBJ2-5; 7 bases map to TRBD2. The junction had 10 bases not matched to a gene; V was cut back by 1 base and J by 7 bases. CDR1 is SGHRS, CDR2 YFSETQ, per germline. The CDR3 runs to 15 residues. Here the CDR3 reads CASSLLTSTLGTQYF. As DNA, the CDR3 is TGCGCCAGCAGCTTGTTGACTAGCACCTTGGGGACCCAGTACTTC.

The genes are TRBV30 and TRBJ2-1; 10 bases align to TRBD2. From germline, CDR1 is GTSNPN and CDR2 SVGIG (reference sequence). V trimming: 5 bases; J trimming: 7 bases; junction bases outside the gene matches: 8. This CDR3 is 14 amino acids long. CDR3 in DNA: TGTGCCTGGGTGGAACTTAGCGGGAGGAATGAGCAGTTCTTC. Translation: CAWVELSGRNEQFF.

This clone was counted only a few times. This sequence joins TRBV5-4 and TRBJ2-7; no firm D call. The germline gives CDR1 SGHNT, CDR2 YYREEE (reference sequence). Trimming took 4 bases from V and 1 from J, leaving 9 bases between them. The length of the CDR3 is 13 residues. CDR3 nucleotide sequence: TGTGCCAGCAGCGTGAGAGGATCCTACGAGCAGTACTTC. This encodes CASSVRGSYEQYF. Together with reference TRBV5-4 and TRBJ2-7, the CDR3 gives the full variable domain: ETGVTQSPTHLIKTRGQQVTLRCSSQSGHNTVSWYQQALGQGPQFIFQYYREEENGRGNFPPRFSGLQFPNYSSELNVNALELDDSALYLCASSVRGSYEQYFGPGTRLTVT.

This chain uses TRBV25-1 with TRBJ2-5; the D gene is possibly TRBD2 (5 bases). The CDR3 contains 13 residues. V was clipped by 4 bases and J by 5 bases, with 11 bases between them. Germline CDR1 MGHDK, CDR2 SYGVNS. The CDR3 is CASSAGFRETQYF. The DNA of the CDR3 is TGTGCCAGCAGTGCGGGGTTTCGGGAGACCCAGTACTTC. Variable domain in full (rest from reference TRBV25-1 and TRBJ2-5): EADIYQTPRYLVIGTGKKITLECSQTMGHDKMYWYQQDPGMELHLIHYSYGVNSTEKGDLSSESTVSRIRTEHFPLTLESARPSHTSQYLCASSAGFRETQYFGPGTRLLVL.

This chain connects TRBV5-6 to TRBJ1-1, with TRBD1 as a possible D gene (5 bases). The germline V gene has CDR1 SGHDT and CDR2 YYEEEE. This CDR3 has 13 amino acids. V gave up 0 bases and J gave up 10 bases, with 13 bases separating them. The CDR3 DNA is TGTGCCAGCAGCTTGGGGGCGCTGGGGGGAGCTTTCTTT. This encodes CASSLGALGGAFF.

The chain uses TRBV9 and TRBJ2-2, with 12 nucleotides matching TRBD2. J was trimmed by 7 bases and V by 4 bases; bases with no gene match: 8. CDR1 and CDR2 from the germline V gene are SGDLS and YYNGEE. This CDR3 comprises 16 residues. CDR3 nucleotide sequence: TGTGCCAGCAGCCTTCCTAGCGGGGGGGCGTACGGGGAGCTGTTTTTT. Encoded protein: CASSLPSGGAYGELFF.

This clone was detected only a few times. The chain joins TRBV5-6 to TRBJ2-7, with TRBD2 identical over 9 bases. Unmatched junction bases numbered 10, after V lost 4 bases and J lost 5 bases. The CDR3 extends over 15 amino acids. Germline assignment: CDR1 SGHDT and CDR2 YYEEEE. Here the CDR3 reads CASSPGGRGRDEQYF. CDR3 DNA sequence: TGTGCCAGCAGCCCCGGCGGGAGGGGGCGAGACGAGCAGTACTTC.

This clone has more than one count but fewer than ten. The V gene is TRBV28, the J gene TRBJ2-7; D is unresolved. This CDR3 spans 15 amino acids. V lost 6 bases, J lost 3 bases, and 18 bases lay in between. CDR1 and CDR2 (germline): MDHEN, SYDVKM. The chain's CDR3 is CASSAFGHGNYEQYF. In nucleotides, the CDR3 is TGTGCCAGCAGCGCCTTTGGTCACGGTAACTACGAGCAGTACTTC.

The CDR3 spells CAWSSGAGELFF. The DNA of the CDR3 is TGTGCCTGGAGTTCGGGGGCCGGGGAGCTGTTTTTT. The chain employs TRBV30 and TRBJ2-2; weak D call: TRBD2 (6 bases). Between the trimmed V and J ends, which lost 2 bases and 6 bases, there was a span of 7 bases. Looked up from germline, CDR1 is GTSNPN and CDR2 is SVGIG (reference sequence). This CDR3 region has 12 residues.

This chain joins TRBV10-2 and TRBJ2-7; TRBD1 is a possible D gene (5 bases). The V end was cut by 1 base, the J end by 4 bases, with 8 bases between. The CDR3 runs 13 residues. From germline, CDR1 is WSHSY and CDR2 SAAADI. CDR3 DNA sequence: TGCGCCAGCAGTGAGTTCAGGGCTTACGAGCAGTACTTC. It specifies CASSEFRAYEQYF.

This chain uses TRBV4-1 with TRBJ1-2, with a tentative D call TRBD1 (5 bases). The CDR3 is 14 amino acids. Per germline, CDR1 MGHRA and CDR2 YSYEKL. The V end was cut by 5 bases, the J end by 2 bases, with 12 bases between. As DNA, the CDR3 is TGCGCCAGCAGCTGCGGGACTGTCAACTATGGCTACACCTTC. Its protein is CASSCGTVNYGYTF.

CDR3 amino acids: CASSPPEGVNTEAFF. The DNA for the CDR3 is TGTGCCAGCTCACCACCGGAGGGGGTTAACACTGAAGCTTTCTTT. The rearrangement joins TRBV18 to TRBJ1-1, with D maybe TRBD1 (6 bases). Germline V gene data show CDR1 as KGHSH and CDR2 as LQKENI. V dropped 0 bases and J dropped 2 bases, with 10 bases sitting between them. The CDR3 length is 15 residues.

The chain employs TRBV11-2 and TRBJ1-2; maybe TRBD1 (5 bases). Germline CDR1 reads SGHAT; CDR2 reads FQNNGV. CDR3 size: 13 residues. V was trimmed by 1 base and J by 8 bases, leaving 11 bases between them. This CDR3 is CASSLGGVGGYTF. CDR3 sequence (DNA): TGTGCCAGCAGCTTAGGAGGGGTAGGGGGCTACACCTTC.

This clone was recorded once. The V call is TRBV6-5, the J call TRBJ2-3; TRBD2 matches at 11 bases. V trimming: 6 bases; J trimming: 4 bases; junction bases outside the gene matches: 6. CDR1 MNHEY and CDR2 SVGAGI come from the germline V gene. CDR3 length: 15 residues. The CDR3 DNA is TGTGCCAGCAGCCCGGGACTAGCGGATTCAGATACGCAGTATTTT. This translates into CASSPGLADSDTQYF.

V and J are TRBV4-1 and TRBJ1-4; D gene uncertain. Germline V lookup: CDR1 MGHRA, CDR2 YSYEKL. The CDR3 contains 15 residues. V was cut by 0 bases and J by 5 bases, with 10 bases left in between. The CDR3 protein is CASSQEGQLNEKLFF. CDR3 nucleotide sequence: TGCGCCAGCAGCCAAGAAGGGCAGTTAAATGAAAAACTGTTTTTT.

The J gene is TRBJ2-3, the V gene TRBV13; weak D call: TRBD2 (5 bases). The CDR3 has 13 amino acids. Germline V gene sequence: CDR1 PRHDT, CDR2 FYEKMQ (reference sequence). V gave up 5 bases and J gave up 6 bases, with 12 bases separating them. This CDR3 is CASSATRMDTQYF. CDR3 nucleotides: TGTGCCAGCAGCGCAACTAGGATGGATACGCAGTATTTT.

V is TRBV27 and J is TRBJ2-7; the D is unclear. There are 11 residues in the CDR3. CDR1 and CDR2 (germline): MNHEY, SMNVEV (reference sequence). Trimming removed 5 bases at V and 5 bases at J, with 7 bases between. The CDR3 DNA is TGTGCCAGCAGTAATTGGAACGAGCAGTACTTC. Encoded protein: CASSNWNEQYF.

The V gene is TRBV19, the J gene TRBJ1-4; D is ambiguous. V gave up 3 bases and J gave up 5 bases, with 4 bases separating them. This CDR3 is 12 amino acids long. Germline V lookup: CDR1 LNHDA, CDR2 SQIVND (reference sequence). The CDR3 protein is CASSIGNEKLFF. The CDR3 DNA reads TGTGCCAGTAGTATCGGGAATGAAAAACTGTTTTTT.

This rearrangement joins TRBV30 to TRBJ2-1, with 7 positions matching TRBD2. There are 13 residues in the CDR3. V gave up 3 bases and J gave up 12 bases; unmatched junction bases: 11. Per germline, CDR1 GTSNPN and CDR2 SVGIG (reference sequence). Written as DNA, the CDR3 is TGTGCCTGGAGCCCAGCGGGGCTGCGGGGGCAGTTCTTC. Its protein product is CAWSPAGLRGQFF. Full variable domain (missing parts from reference TRBV30 and TRBJ2-1): SQTIHQWPATLVQPVGSPLSLECTVEGTSNPNLYWYRQAAGRGLQLLFYSVGIGQISSEVPQNLSASRPQDRQFILSSKKLLLSDSGFYLCAWSPAGLRGQFFGPGTRLTVL.

CDR3 sequence: CASSLLAGSTDTQYF. In DNA form, the CDR3 reads TGTGCCAGCAGCTTATTAGCGGGCAGCACAGATACGCAGTATTTT. The V and J genes are TRBV7-3 and TRBJ2-3, with 7 positions matching TRBD2. The CDR3 extends over 15 amino acids. J was trimmed by 0 bases and V by 2 bases; bases with no gene match: 2. The germline gives CDR1 SGHTA, CDR2 FQGTGA.

This clone was picked up one time. This rearrangement joins TRBV27 to TRBJ2-3; 8 bases fit TRBD2. Germline V gene data show CDR1 as MNHEY and CDR2 as SMNVEV (reference sequence). Losses at the gene ends were 11 bases for V and 2 bases for J; bases not matched to a gene: 6. CDR3 size: 13 residues. In DNA form, the CDR3 reads TGTGCCGTCTCAGCGGGGGCCACAGATACGCAGTATTTT. The encoded protein is CAVSAGATDTQYF.

The chain carries TRBV7-2 and TRBJ1-2; a weak D match, TRBD1 (6 bases). V was trimmed by 7 bases and J by 7 bases, leaving 19 bases between them. The CDR3 runs to 14 residues. In germline, CDR1 is SGHTA, CDR2 FQGNSA. Written as DNA, the CDR3 is TGTGCCAGCAACCTATTCGATGGGGGCACTGGCTACACCTTC. It codes for CASNLFDGGTGYTF.